This TCR beta chain comes out of a study of OX40 agonist ivuxolimab in advanced cancers. Regarding the complete study: Ivuxolimab was an agonistic, fully human IgG2 monoclonal antibody directed against OX40 (CD134), a costimulatory receptor. Intravenous ivuxolimab was administered to patients every 2 weeks at six dose levels: 0.01, 0.1, 0.3, 1.5, 3 and 10 mg/kg. Of the approximately 50 patients in dose escalation, about 20 had hepatocellular carcinoma, around 15 had melanoma, 9 had renal cell carcinoma and 9 had head and neck cancer. In the dose-escalation cohort, 82.7% of patients were male, and the mean age was roughly 60 years, with a range of roughly 20 to 80. Prior anti-PD-1, anti-PD-L1 or anti-CTLA-4 therapy was permitted, and about two fifths of dose-escalation patients had received checkpoint inhibitors. Partial responses were achieved by three dose-escalation patients, of whom one had hepatocellular carcinoma and two had cutaneous melanoma. Peripheral TCRbeta sequencing was intended to test whether TCR sequence diversity was altered and clonal T-cell expansion was caused by ivuxolimab. The paper describes the monotherapy dose-escalation part (N ≈ 52 patients) of the phase I trial of ivuxolimab. The research as a whole found: In the 0.1-3.0 mg/kg groups, partial responders were among the patients with the lowest normalized peripheral clonal expansion, particularly in CD8+ T cells. Low levels of normalized T-cell clonal expansion were also seen in some patients who did not respond. After ivuxolimab, more expanded clones were found on average in CD8+ T cells than in CD4+ T cells. The antigen specificity of the peripheral T cells that underwent clonal expansion was not determined. At doses of 0.1 to 3.0 mg/kg, clonal expansion of both CD4+ and CD8+ blood T cells was observed from baseline to week 6.

For sequencing of the TCRbeta CDR3 region, genomic DNA was extracted from the sorted cells. The immunoSEQ Assay was used to sequence the TCRbeta CDR3 regions. TCRdb took over this immuneACCESS table, retaining in-frame rearrangements with V and J assigned. Such tables are incomplete; in checked studies, under half of the missing clones stem from an unresolved V gene, and the remainder is unexplained. The sample table records some 62,000 clones; 70% to 90% of these occur just once. The top ten constitute more than 8% of the sample. As to this clone: The clone's antigen remains unknown. No base quality values were provided; no much bigger clone lies one nucleotide off.

The trial excluded patients who had a history of autoimmune disease or who were on systemic immunosuppression. In every dose cohort, peripheral blood was drawn for TCR sequencing at baseline, cycle 4 day 1, and cycle 7 day 1. The samples were taken from a phase I, first-in-human, multicenter, open-label dose-escalation trial of ivuxolimab. Adults with locally advanced or metastatic head and neck squamous cell, hepatocellular, melanoma or renal cell carcinoma were enrolled in the trial. Before TCR sequencing, CD4+ T cells and CD8+ T cells were sorted from peripheral blood as separate populations. This specimen was CD4+ or CD8+ T cells sorted from blood, taken in a trial of the OX40 agonist ivuxolimab. The clonotype was recovered from an adult with an advanced solid tumor such as melanoma, head and neck, liver or kidney cancer.

The nucleotide sequence reads as follows: TGCGCCAGCAGCCAACGGGGACAGGGGGCTGACGAGCAGTACTTC. Its product reads: CASSQRGQGADEQYF. The rearrangement combines TRBV5-1 with TRBJ2-7, with 12 central nucleotides matching TRBD1. V has 4 bases trimmed and J has 5 bases trimmed; junction bases matching no gene number 7. The CDR3 contains 15 residues, cysteine and phenylalanine counted. The sequence is cut down to CDR3 DNA, 45 bases in frame from base 1. Looking up the germline V gene yields CDR1 SGHRS and CDR2 YFSETQ.